This T cell receptor (beta chain) is from a study of cytomegalovirus exposure and HLA in healthy donors. Study-level points and caveats: Later analysis reportedly placed an Asian-associated ancestry cluster below the approximately 700-donor mean in N-insertions. Most TCR beta V segments were productive about 87% or about 30% of the time in an earlier analysis. With high specificity and sensitivity, the classifier reportedly diagnosed cytomegalovirus status.

With 5 bases clipped from V and 5 bases from J, the junction kept 10 bases outside the gene matches. The CDR3 contains 15 residues. The germline V gene has CDR1 SGHTA and CDR2 FQGNSA. Primers for the PCR totalled 60 Vbeta and 13 Jbeta. As processed by the authors: A later analysis tallied 80 million to 100 million unique TCR beta chains, 10 million to 12 million of them shared. The repertoire was sequenced with immunoSEQ multiplex PCR; TCRdb's copy has only in-frame clones and lacks some. Clone size and V and J calls were adopted from that table, with D and trimming inferred from the DNA. The table records 150,000 to 200,000 clones, approximately 83% of them present only once. Comment on this clone: Its specificity is unknown.

The sequenced sample was PBMCs. V gene TRBV7-2 combines with J gene TRBJ2-7; 9 bases agree with TRBD2. The source is a man aged 18 to 35 in good health and CMV-seropositive. The CDR3 DNA reads as TGTGCCAGCAGCCCGCACGGCGGGGGGGTCAACGAGCAGTACTTC. Protein product: CASSPHGGGVNEQYF.